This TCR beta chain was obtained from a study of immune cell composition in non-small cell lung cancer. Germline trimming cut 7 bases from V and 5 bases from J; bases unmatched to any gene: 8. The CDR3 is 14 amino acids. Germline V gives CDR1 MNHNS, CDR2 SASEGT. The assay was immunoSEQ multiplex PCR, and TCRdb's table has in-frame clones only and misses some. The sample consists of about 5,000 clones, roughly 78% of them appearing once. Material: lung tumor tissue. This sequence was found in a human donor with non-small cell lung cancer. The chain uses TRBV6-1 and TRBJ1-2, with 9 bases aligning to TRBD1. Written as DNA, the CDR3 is TGTGCCAGCAATCCTTTAGGGACAGGGTATGGCTACACCTTC. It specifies CASNPLGTGYGYTF.